This entry lists 15 T cell receptor beta chains sequenced from one sample in a study of cytomegalovirus exposure and HLA in healthy donors. PCR involved 60 Vbeta and 13 Jbeta primers. Measured with immunoSEQ multiplex PCR; TCRdb has only the in-frame clones, and not every one. The data show almost 200,000 clones, approximately 85% seen once. Sequenced material: PBMCs. The receptors originated from a woman aged 50 to 60 in good health and CMV-seronegative.

This rearrangement joins TRBV30 to TRBJ1-5; no reliable D call. Trimming pared 2 bases from V and 2 bases from J, leaving 10 bases between. The length of the CDR3 is 14 residues. CDR1 and CDR2 (germline): GTSNPN, SVGIG (reference sequence). This CDR3 reads CAWSINVGNQPQHF. CDR3 DNA: TGTGCCTGGAGTATCAATGTAGGCAATCAGCCCCAGCATTTT.

The V gene is TRBV28, the J gene TRBJ1-5; TRBD1 matches 8 bases. The CDR3 is 16 residues long. Trimming took 3 bases from V and 6 from J; bases not matched to a gene: 10. CDR1 MDHEN and CDR2 SYDVKM come from the germline V gene. CDR3 in amino acids: CASSFVRGLLGQPQHF. Written as DNA, the CDR3 is TGTGCCAGCAGTTTTGTCAGGGGGCTTTTGGGTCAGCCCCAGCATTTT.

This clone appeared a few times. The gene calls are TRBV28 and TRBJ2-7, with 7 bases that match TRBD2. The trim removed 6 bases at V and 2 bases at J, leaving 10 bases unmatched. This CDR3 spans 15 amino acids. The germline CDR1 and CDR2 sequences are MDHEN and SYDVKM. The CDR3 is CASSHLGSGTYEQYF. The DNA for the CDR3 is TGTGCCAGCAGCCACCTAGGGAGCGGGACCTACGAGCAGTACTTC.

This clone appeared a few times. CDR3 in DNA: TGTGCCAGCAGTTTATCGAGGCAGGGTGCCACTGAAGCTTTCTTT. Protein sequence: CASSLSRQGATEAFF. The rearrangement links TRBV27 to TRBJ1-1; TRBD1 is a possible D gene (5 bases). Germline V gives CDR1 MNHEY, CDR2 SMNVEV (reference sequence). The CDR3 runs 15 residues. V was trimmed by 0 bases and J by 4 bases, leaving 12 bases between them.

The chain combines TRBV5-5 with TRBJ2-2; 7 nucleotides align to TRBD2. With 3 bases clipped from V and 1 base from J, the junction kept 9 bases outside the gene matches. Germline V gene lookup returns CDR1 SGHKS and CDR2 YYEKEE (reference sequence). This CDR3 is built from 17 residues. The CDR3 reads CASSSLGGGGNTGELFF. The CDR3 nucleotides are TGTGCCAGCAGCTCCCTCGGTGGCGGGGGGAACACCGGGGAGCTGTTTTTT.

The V and J genes are TRBV5-1 and TRBJ1-1, with 7 bases matching TRBD1. Germline V gene sequence: CDR1 SGHRS, CDR2 YFSETQ. With 4 bases clipped from V and 0 bases from J, the junction kept 12 bases outside the gene matches. There are 17 residues in the CDR3. The CDR3: CASSDLMGDSMNTEAFF. The CDR3 nucleotides read TGCGCCAGCAGCGATTTAATGGGGGACAGCATGAACACTGAAGCTTTCTTT.

The J gene is TRBJ2-2, the V gene TRBV19, with TRBD2 matching 9 bases. V shed 3 bases, J shed 10 bases, and the junction held 9 bases outside the gene matches. The CDR3 extends over 15 amino acids. Germline-derived CDR1 and CDR2 are LNHDA and SQIVND (reference sequence). In DNA form, the CDR3 reads TGTGCCAGTAGTATCCTTGGCGGGAGGGTCGAGGAGCTGTTTTTT. Its translation is CASSILGGRVEELFF.

The CDR3 DNA is TGTGCCAGCAGTGAGGATATATTCTTACAGCCCCAGCATTTT. Protein: CASSEDIFLQPQHF. The J gene is TRBJ1-5, the V gene TRBV6-5; D is unresolved. This CDR3 contains 14 residues. Germline V gene lookup returns CDR1 MNHEY and CDR2 SVGAGI. The V end was cut by 5 bases, the J end by 7 bases, with 15 bases between.

The sample holds a few counts of this clone. The chain has TRBV27 and TRBJ1-1, with 8 bases fitting TRBD1. The trim removed 1 base at V and 4 bases at J, leaving 5 bases unmatched. Germline assignment: CDR1 MNHEY and CDR2 SMNVEV (reference sequence). The CDR3 consists of 15 residues. CDR3 DNA: TGTGCCAGCAGTTTATACCAGGGGGCCATCACTGAAGCTTTCTTT. It encodes CASSLYQGAITEAFF.

The V gene is TRBV4-1, the J gene TRBJ1-3; D not resolved. Trimming shortened V by 1 base and J by 0 bases, and 10 bases separated the two germline ends. This CDR3 has 16 amino acids. Germline V gene data show CDR1 as MGHRA and CDR2 as YSYEKL. The CDR3 loop reads CASSQVGHVSGNTIYF. In nucleotides, the CDR3 is TGCGCCAGCAGCCAAGTGGGCCATGTCTCTGGAAACACCATATATTTT.

The CDR3 nucleotides read TGTGCCAGCAGTCCTCGGGACAGGGCACACTATAACTATGGCTACACCTTC. This encodes CASSPRDRAHYNYGYTF. The chain has TRBV28 and TRBJ1-2; 9 bases map to TRBD1. With 5 bases clipped from V and 1 base from J, the junction kept 11 bases outside the gene matches. From germline, CDR1 is MDHEN and CDR2 SYDVKM. The CDR3 runs to 17 residues.

This chain uses TRBV18 with TRBJ2-3, with 10 bases matching TRBD2. The V and J ends lost 1 base and 1 base, in that order; junction bases with no gene match: 5. Germline CDR1 reads KGHSH; CDR2 reads LQKENI. The CDR3 runs to 17 residues. The CDR3 protein is CASSPLLLAGRTDTQYF. CDR3 bases: TGTGCCAGCTCACCACTACTACTAGCGGGACGCACAGATACGCAGTATTTT.

The chain links TRBV28 to TRBJ2-3; tentatively, D is TRBD2 (5 bases). Trimming removed 6 bases at V and 5 bases at J, with 9 bases between. In germline, CDR1 is MDHEN, CDR2 SYDVKM. This CDR3 comprises 12 residues. CDR3 in DNA: TGTGCCAGCAGGCTAGGAGGAGATACGCAGTATTTT. Amino acids: CASRLGGDTQYF.

This rearrangement joins TRBV7-9 to TRBJ2-5, with TRBD1 as a possible D gene (6 bases). CDR3 length equals 16 residues. Trimming took off 6 bases at V and 1 base at J, with 18 bases between the two ends. Germline V CDR1 and CDR2: SEHNR, FQNEAQ (reference sequence). The CDR3 DNA is TGTGCCAGCAGTCCTAGAGGGGACACTGGCCAAGAGACCCAGTACTTC. Protein sequence: CASSPRGDTGQETQYF.

V gene TRBV6-1 combines with J gene TRBJ2-7; 7 nucleotides agree with TRBD2. The CDR3 totals 15 residues. Germline V CDR1 and CDR2: MNHNS, SASEGT. V was clipped by 7 bases and J by 3 bases; unmatched bases: 12. The CDR3 spells CASNPAGTRGYEQYF. DNA for the CDR3: TGTGCCAGCAACCCAGCGGGGACCCGTGGCTACGAGCAGTACTTC.